This TCR beta chain was recovered during a study of siplizumab effects on memory and regulatory T cells. Trimming took 7 bases from V and 3 from J, leaving 7 bases between them. The CDR3 length is 12 residues. Germline V lookup: CDR1 LNHDA, CDR2 SQIVND (reference sequence). Study conclusions and caveats: Naive or memory phenotype was unassignable for roughly 75-96% of proliferating CD4+ or CD8+ clones. Proliferating Tregs from siplizumab cultures lacked functional confirmation of suppression.

A remark on this clone: Its antigen remains unidentified.

Profiled with immunoSEQ multiplex PCR; TCRdb holds only in-frame clones, not every one. Of roughly 97,000 clones listed, about 94% are singletons. This chain uses TRBV19 with TRBJ1-3; D ambiguous. The sequencing sample was made of Tregs sorted from blood. This TCR derives from a human donor in good health. The CDR3 spells CASKTVGNTIYF. CDR3 DNA sequence: TGTGCCAGTAAAACAGTTGGAAACACCATATATTTT.